This T cell receptor (beta chain) derives from a study of T cell changes during pregnancy in multiple sclerosis. In its sample, this clone was seen once. Germline CDR1 and CDR2: LGHNA and YNFKEQ. The trim removed 1 base at V and 6 bases at J, leaving 7 bases unmatched. The CDR3 spans 16 residues. The repertoire was sequenced with immunoSEQ multiplex PCR; TCRdb's copy has only in-frame clones and lacks some. The sample includes about 70,000 clones, under 95% of them seen just once. The receptor was derived from a female donor with multiple sclerosis, enrolled in a pregnancy study. This chain joins TRBV4-2 and TRBJ2-7, with 12 bases matching TRBD2. Source: peripheral blood, taken after pregnancy. In DNA, the CDR3 is TGTGCCAGCAGCCAAGTACTAGGGACTAGCGGGTCCGAGCAGTACTTC. Translation: CASSQVLGTSGSEQYF.